Each of the 6 T cell receptor beta chains below was sequenced from the same sample in a study of blood T cell repertoires in COVID-19. The method was immunoSEQ multiplex PCR; TCRdb's version includes in-frame clones alone and lacks a portion of them. This table has 290,000 or so clones, 90% appearing once. Sequenced material: PBMCs or T cells enriched from blood (not recorded which). The receptors shown here come from a woman younger than 30 with acute COVID-19.

The chain is built from TRBV5-5 and TRBJ2-7; D perhaps matches TRBD2 (6 bases). This CDR3 region has 14 residues. V was clipped by 0 bases and J by 5 bases, with 12 bases between them. The germline V gene has CDR1 SGHKS and CDR2 YYEKEE (reference sequence). CDR3 DNA: TGTGCCAGCAGCTTGGGACGGGAGACCCACGAGCAGTACTTC. This sequence encodes CASSLGRETHEQYF.

Here the CDR3 DNA reads TGTGCCAGTAGTAGGGAAGGGAGCTATGGCTACACCTTC. Its translation is CASSREGSYGYTF. This rearrangement joins TRBV19 to TRBJ1-2; D is uncertain. Trimming removed 4 bases at V and 4 bases at J, with 10 bases between. Germline V gene sequence: CDR1 LNHDA, CDR2 SQIVND (reference sequence). CDR3 length equals 13 residues. The full variable domain, its missing parts supplied by reference TRBV19 and TRBJ1-2, is DGGITQSPKYLFRKEGQNVTLSCEQNLNHDAMYWYRQDPGQGLRLIYYSQIVNDFQKGDIAEGYSVSREKKESFPLTVTSAQKNPTAFYLCASSREGSYGYTFGSGTRLTVV.

This rearrangement joins TRBV27 to TRBJ2-1; D unclear. Trimming cost V 3 bases and J 0 bases, with 9 bases left between them. CDR3 length equals 15 residues. Germline CDR1 and CDR2: MNHEY and SMNVEV (reference sequence). In DNA form, the CDR3 reads TGTGCCAGCAGTTTCAGCGCTCCCTCCTACAATGAGCAGTTCTTC. Its protein is CASSFSAPSYNEQFF.

This clone was seen more than once but under ten times. The V and J genes are TRBV27 and TRBJ1-2; D gene unclear. The CDR3 consists of 14 residues. Germline lookup yields CDR1 MNHEY and CDR2 SMNVEV (reference sequence). The V end lost 5 bases, the J end lost 2 bases, and 12 bases lay between the germline ends. CDR3 in amino acids: CASSTHGKNYGYTF. The CDR3, as DNA: TGTGCCAGCAGTACCCACGGGAAGAACTATGGCTACACCTTC.

This rearrangement joins TRBV9 to TRBJ2-2; 8 nucleotides line up with TRBD2. V lost 0 bases and J lost 8; bases outside the gene matches: 12. This CDR3 is 17 amino acids long. Germline V lookup: CDR1 SGDLS, CDR2 YYNGEE. The CDR3 loop is CASSVGGAGVTAGELFF. CDR3 in DNA: TGTGCCAGCAGCGTAGGGGGAGCGGGAGTCACCGCAGGGGAGCTGTTTTTT.

For this clone: The same CDR3 also results from other DNA sequences found in this sample. The V gene is TRBV12-3 or TRBV12-4, the J gene TRBJ1-1; no clear D gene. The CDR3 covers 13 residues. Trimming left V 2 bases short and J 4 bases short, with 8 bases between. CDR3 sequence reads: CASSLIGSTEAFF. CDR3 DNA sequence: TGTGCCAGCAGTTTAATAGGGAGCACTGAAGCTTTCTTT.